This T cell receptor (beta chain) was obtained from a study of blood T cell repertoires in COVID-19. Across the study: The United States, Italy and Spain provided the acute and convalescent COVID-19 samples. From T cells, B-cell-depleted T cells, or PBMCs came the material, which was cDNA or gDNA.

The authors' processing: Counts of nucleated cells, estimated from reference gene primer amplification, were obtained. Measured with immunoSEQ multiplex PCR; TCRdb has only the in-frame clones, and not every one. Clonal size and the V and J genes are those of that table, whereas D and trimming came from the DNA. Of some 150,000 clones listed, just over 85% were seen once; the top ten hold more than 3%. The specimen was peripheral blood. This TCR was recovered from a man in his 70s with acute or convalescent COVID-19.

CDR3 DNA: TGTGCCAGCAGTTTATATGCGGGCGTAGATACGCAGTATTTT. Amino acids: CASSLYAGVDTQYF. The V and J genes are TRBV28 and TRBJ2-3; perhaps TRBD2 as D (5 bases). Looked up from germline, CDR1 is MDHEN and CDR2 is SYDVKM. The CDR3 is made up of 14 amino acids. V was clipped by 1 base and J by 5 bases, with 10 bases between them.